This T cell receptor (beta chain) appears in the sequencing data of a study of OX40 agonist ivuxolimab in advanced cancers. On the study more broadly: Administration of intravenous ivuxolimab to patients occurred every 2 weeks at 0.01 to 10 mg/kg. Antecedent anti-PD-1, anti-PD-L1 or anti-CTLA-4 therapy was permissible, with over 35% having received some.

This clone was recorded only once. Its antigen is still unknown. Anyone with autoimmune disease history or systemic immunosuppression was excluded. Assay: immunoSEQ multiplex PCR; the TCRdb copy retains only in-frame clones and omits some. The profile shows more than 9,500 clones, around 74% of them singletons. Regarding the study as a whole: Normalized expansion of T-cell clones was also low for some nonresponders.

The material sequenced was CD4+ or CD8+ T cells sorted from blood, taken in a trial of the OX40 agonist ivuxolimab. The receptor comes from an adult with an advanced solid tumor such as melanoma, head and neck, liver or kidney cancer.

The CDR3 loop reads CASSSEAGAYNEQFF. The CDR3 DNA follows: TGTGCCAGCTCCTCTGAAGCGGGAGCTTACAATGAGCAGTTCTTC. The chain is built from TRBV2 and TRBJ2-1, with TRBD2 matching 8 bases. V gave up 8 bases and J gave up 4 bases; unmatched junction bases: 10. The germline V gene has CDR1 SNHLY and CDR2 FYNNEI. The CDR3 spans 15 residues.